One and the same sample provided the 29 T cell receptor beta chains below, sequenced in a study of follicular helper T cells after annual influenza vaccination. Assay: immunoSEQ multiplex PCR; the TCRdb copy retains only in-frame clones and omits some. The top ten hold 1% to 1.5% of the sample, which has some 30,000 clones, roughly 80% seen once. Time point defined: 2014-2015 season, pre-vaccination. Sample: CXCR5+ CD38- circulating T follicular helper cells from blood, taken on the day of influenza vaccination. Subset given: circulating Tfh, non-naive CD4+CXCR5+PD-1+ (ICOS+CD38+ or ICOS-CD38-). The receptors derive from an adult who received the influenza vaccine.

This clone was recorded a few times. The V call is TRBV28, the J call TRBJ2-1, with TRBD2 matching 11 bases. The ends lost 5 bases at V and 6 bases at J; junction bases unmatched: 9. CDR1 is MDHEN, CDR2 SYDVKM, per germline. The CDR3 loop spans 16 amino acids. The CDR3 DNA follows: TGTGCCAGCAGTGACCCCACTAGCGGGAGAGGCAATGAGCAGTTCTTC. Translated: CASSDPTSGRGNEQFF.

This clone was observed a few times. This sequence joins TRBV5-6 and TRBJ2-1; 8 bases fit TRBD1. The CDR3 loop spans 15 amino acids. Trimming took 2 bases from V and 9 from J; bases not matched to a gene: 10. CDR1 is SGHDT, CDR2 YYEEEE, per germline. The CDR3 protein is CASSLYGPGGSEQFF. The CDR3 bases are TGTGCCAGCAGCTTATACGGGCCAGGGGGCAGTGAGCAGTTCTTC.

The chain couples TRBV15 to TRBJ2-7, with 7 bases identical to TRBD1. Per the germline V gene, CDR1 is LNHNV and CDR2 is YYDKDF (reference sequence). After removal of 0 bases from V and 6 bases from J, the junction contained 5 bases not matched to a gene. The CDR3 covers 14 residues. CDR3 DNA sequence: TGTGCCACCAGCAGAGATACAGGGGTCCTCGAGCAGTACTTC. Its protein is CATSRDTGVLEQYF.

J is TRBJ1-3 and V is TRBV6-5; D uncertain. V was clipped by 2 bases and J by 0 bases, with 11 bases between them. Looked up from germline, CDR1 is MNHEY and CDR2 is SVGAGI. CDR3 length: 16 amino acids. Here the CDR3 DNA reads TGTGCCAGCAGTTACGAAGCTCCCAACTCTGGAAACACCATATATTTT. Protein product: CASSYEAPNSGNTIYF.

The CDR3 is CASSLEAGGNSPLHF. The CDR3 region has the DNA TGTGCCAGCAGCTTAGAGGCAGGGGGGAATTCACCCCTCCACTTT. The rearrangement links TRBV11-2 to TRBJ1-6; 7 bases agree with TRBD1. This CDR3 comprises 15 residues. V shed 0 bases and J 7 bases; nucleotides not matched to a gene: 3. Germline V gene sequence: CDR1 SGHAT, CDR2 FQNNGV.

The V gene is TRBV5-6, the J gene TRBJ1-1, with D hard to call. In germline, CDR1 is SGHDT, CDR2 YYEEEE. Trimming shortened V by 2 bases and J by 3 bases, and 14 bases separated the two germline ends. CDR3 length: 15 amino acids. This CDR3 is CASSFLGEEDTEAFF. CDR3 sequence (DNA): TGTGCCAGCAGCTTCCTCGGGGAGGAGGACACTGAAGCTTTCTTT.

This chain joins TRBV18 and TRBJ1-2; 9 nucleotides align to TRBD1. CDR3 length equals 14 residues. Germline CDR1 and CDR2: KGHSH and LQKENI. Trimming at V came to 4 bases and at J to 8 bases, leaving 8 bases not matched to a gene. The CDR3 DNA sequence: TGTGCCAGCTCACTCTCAGACAGGGGGAAAGGCTACACCTTC. Protein product: CASSLSDRGKGYTF.

This chain links TRBV13 with TRBJ2-7; 7 positions match TRBD1. The CDR3 has 16 amino acids. Germline V CDR1 and CDR2: PRHDT, FYEKMQ (reference sequence). Trimming at V came to 5 bases and at J to 4 bases, leaving 14 bases not matched to a gene. CDR3 in amino acids: CASSRWGQGVLYEQYF. In DNA form, the CDR3 reads TGTGCCAGCAGCCGTTGGGGGCAGGGGGTTTTGTACGAGCAGTACTTC.

The chain has TRBV5-4 and TRBJ1-5; D is unclear. The CDR3 extends over 15 amino acids. V was pared by 0 bases and J by 4 bases, with 11 bases between. Germline lookup yields CDR1 SGHNT and CDR2 YYREEE (reference sequence). CDR3 loop: CASSLEPTTNQPQHF. The CDR3 DNA follows: TGTGCCAGCAGCTTGGAACCGACAACTAATCAGCCCCAGCATTTT.

The DNA of the CDR3 is TGTGCCAGCAGCTCTCAGAGAGGGGCTAGCGGGAGGGAAGATACGCAGTATTTT. This gives the protein CASSSQRGASGREDTQYF. The chain links TRBV11-2 to TRBJ2-3, with 12 bases that match TRBD2. CDR3 length equals 18 residues. V lost 4 bases, J lost 5 bases, and 13 bases stayed unmatched. Germline CDR1 SGHAT, CDR2 FQNNGV.

The rearrangement joins TRBV9 to TRBJ2-1, with 12 bases that match TRBD2. V was pared by 0 bases and J by 10 bases, with 8 bases of the junction left unmatched. The CDR3 runs 16 residues. In germline, CDR1 is SGDLS, CDR2 YYNGEE. CDR3 amino acids: CASSVGATSGRREQFF. As DNA, the CDR3 is TGTGCCAGCAGCGTAGGGGCTACTAGCGGGAGGAGGGAGCAGTTCTTC.

J is TRBJ2-3 and V is TRBV5-1; 12 nucleotides line up with TRBD2. J gave up 2 bases and V 4 bases, and 8 bases lay outside the gene matches. The germline V gene has CDR1 SGHRS and CDR2 YFSETQ. This CDR3 spans 17 amino acids. The CDR3 loop is CASSPTRTSGATDTQYF. In DNA, the CDR3 is TGCGCCAGCAGCCCCACCCGGACTAGCGGGGCCACAGATACGCAGTATTTT.

The chain combines TRBV7-8 with TRBJ1-2; the D gene is possibly TRBD1 (5 bases). V was shortened by 7 bases and J by 6 bases, with 21 bases between the two germline ends. The CDR3 is 15 amino acids. Germline V CDR1 and CDR2: SGHVS, FQNEAQ. As DNA, the CDR3 is TGTGCCAGCACCCTCAGGGCTGGTCAGGATCATGGCTACACCTTC. It translates to CASTLRAGQDHGYTF.

This rearrangement joins TRBV2 to TRBJ1-1; TRBD1 is a possible D gene (6 bases). With 7 bases removed from V and 2 bases from J, the gap between germline ends came to 11 bases. Germline V lookup: CDR1 SNHLY, CDR2 FYNNEI. The CDR3 extends over 13 amino acids. Written as DNA, the CDR3 is TGTGCCAGCAAACAGGGCCGAAACACTGAAGCTTTCTTT. Amino acid sequence: CASKQGRNTEAFF.

The rearrangement joins TRBV7-2 to TRBJ1-6; no clear D gene. Germline V lookup: CDR1 SGHTA, CDR2 FQGNSA. V lost 5 bases to trimming and J lost 9 bases, with 29 bases between them. This CDR3 contains 19 residues. The CDR3 region is CASSNLGGLGRTVRSPLHF. The CDR3 nucleotides read TGTGCCAGCAGCAACCTGGGTGGACTGGGTAGGACGGTGCGTTCACCCCTCCACTTT.

The chain joins TRBV7-9 to TRBJ1-4; TRBD1 aligns across 7 bases. The germline V gene encodes CDR1 SEHNR and CDR2 FQNEAQ (reference sequence). CDR3 length equals 15 residues. The junction had 11 bases not matched to a gene; V was cut back by 5 bases and J by 8 bases. The CDR3 DNA follows: TGTGCCAGCAGCCGCTCCGGACAGGAGAGGGAAAAACTGTTTTTT. Translating it yields CASSRSGQEREKLFF.

The CDR3 reads CSAYRTSGTGELFF. The CDR3 DNA reads TGCAGCGCATATAGGACTAGCGGGACCGGGGAGCTGTTTTTT. The V gene is TRBV29-1, the J gene TRBJ2-2; 11 bases map to TRBD2. There are 14 residues in the CDR3. V lost 7 bases, J lost 5 bases, and 6 bases stayed unmatched. Germline V gene lookup returns CDR1 SQVTM and CDR2 ANQGSEA.

This clone was seen just once. This sequence joins TRBV4-1 and TRBJ2-5, with D perhaps TRBD1 (6 bases). The germline gives CDR1 MGHRA, CDR2 YSYEKL. This CDR3 has 16 amino acids. With 0 bases removed from V and 4 bases from J, the gap between germline ends came to 15 bases. CDR3 bases: TGCGCCAGCAGCCAAGATGGATCGGAAGGGGGAGAGACCCAGTACTTC. The encoded protein is CASSQDGSEGGETQYF.

The CDR3 sequence: CASSQGSGGATLSTDTQYF. The CDR3 bases are TGTGCCAGCAGCCAAGGTAGCGGGGGAGCGACCCTTAGCACAGATACGCAGTATTTT. This rearrangement joins TRBV4-2 to TRBJ2-3; 9 bases line up with TRBD2. V was clipped by 1 base and J by 0 bases; unmatched bases: 11. The germline CDR1 and CDR2 sequences are LGHNA and YNFKEQ. The CDR3 loop spans 19 amino acids.

The rearrangement uses TRBV5-1 and TRBJ2-1; 9 positions agree with TRBD2. CDR1 and CDR2 from the germline V gene are SGHRS and YFSETQ. This CDR3 has 16 residues. J lost 6 bases, V lost 0 bases, and 7 bases had no gene match. CDR3 residues: CASSLGPSGNSNEQFF. CDR3 nucleotide sequence: TGCGCCAGCAGCTTGGGCCCTAGCGGGAACTCCAATGAGCAGTTCTTC.

V usage is TRBV9 and J usage is TRBJ2-2; 9 bases map to TRBD1. The CDR3 runs to 16 residues. Germline CDR1 SGDLS, CDR2 YYNGEE. With V trimmed by 6 bases and J by 3 bases, 9 bases remained unmatched. CDR3 in DNA: TGTGCCAGCACCCTAAGAGGGACAGGGCACACCGGGGAGCTGTTTTTT. Translation: CASTLRGTGHTGELFF.

The rearrangement uses TRBV10-3 and TRBJ2-3; 10 bases match TRBD1. J lost 2 bases, V lost 10 bases, and 6 bases had no gene match. This CDR3 spans 14 amino acids. The germline CDR1 and CDR2 sequences are ENHRY and SYGVKD. This CDR3 reads CATETGGATDTQYF. CDR3 DNA: TGTGCCACCGAGACAGGGGGCGCCACAGATACGCAGTATTTT.

The chain carries TRBV5-4 and TRBJ1-1; D call uncertain. CDR1 is SGHNT, CDR2 YYREEE, per germline (reference sequence). V was clipped by 1 base and J by 1 base, with 5 bases between them. The CDR3 loop spans 13 amino acids. Here the CDR3 reads CASSLIWNTEAFF. For the CDR3, the DNA is TGTGCCAGCAGCTTGATCTGGAACACTGAAGCTTTCTTT.

The chain joins TRBV10-3 to TRBJ2-7; perhaps TRBD2 as D (6 bases). The CDR3 loop spans 19 amino acids. Germline V CDR1 and CDR2: ENHRY, SYGVKD. Deletions cut 5 bases from V and 0 bases from J, with 26 bases between. CDR3: CAISPPGTEYQHLSYEQYF. DNA of the CDR3: TGTGCCATCAGTCCCCCTGGGACTGAGTACCAACACCTCTCCTACGAGCAGTACTTC.

The chain recombines TRBV18 with TRBJ2-4; 10 bases fit TRBD1. Germline V gene data show CDR1 as KGHSH and CDR2 as LQKENI. After removal of 4 bases from V and 7 bases from J, the junction contained 1 base not matched to a gene. The CDR3 loop spans 13 amino acids. The DNA for the CDR3 is TGTGCCAGCTCACTGGGACAGGGGAACATTCAGTACTTC. Amino acid sequence: CASSLGQGNIQYF.

This clone occurred a few times. The rearrangement uses TRBV7-2 and TRBJ1-4; D may be TRBD1 (5 bases). Germline CDR1 reads SGHTA; CDR2 reads FQGNSA. V was trimmed by 3 bases and J by 4 bases, leaving 15 bases between them. The CDR3 totals 16 residues. CDR3 loop: CASSFRSGGVNEKLFF. CDR3 in DNA: TGTGCCAGCAGCTTCCGATCGGGGGGTGTTAATGAAAAACTGTTTTTT.

The J gene is TRBJ1-6, the V gene TRBV7-9; D is undetermined. The CDR3 covers 15 residues. Per the germline V gene, CDR1 is SEHNR and CDR2 is FQNEAQ (reference sequence). V was shortened by 5 bases and J by 5 bases, with 13 bases between the two germline ends. The CDR3 protein is CASSQTELNNSPLHF. The CDR3 DNA sequence: TGTGCCAGCAGCCAAACCGAACTCAATAATTCACCCCTCCACTTT. Full variable domain (remainder filled in from reference TRBV7-9 and TRBJ1-6): DTGVSQNPRHKITKRGQNVTFRCDPISEHNRLYWYRQTLGQGPEFLTYFQNEAQLEKSRLLSDRFSAERPKGSFSTLEIQRTEQGDSAMYLCASSQTELNNSPLHFGNGTRLTVT.

The genes are TRBV6-1 and TRBJ1-1; D may be TRBD1 (6 bases). The CDR3 is 14 amino acids. Germline lookup yields CDR1 MNHNS and CDR2 SASEGT. The V gene lost 5 bases and the J gene lost 0 bases, with 10 bases spanning the gap. The CDR3: CASSPTGLNTEAFF. The CDR3 DNA is TGTGCCAGCAGTCCTACAGGGCTGAACACTGAAGCTTTCTTT.

The CDR3 loop is CASSFGLAGAQETQYF. CDR3 DNA: TGCGCCAGCAGTTTCGGACTAGCGGGGGCCCAAGAGACCCAGTACTTC. The chain joins TRBV5-1 to TRBJ2-5, with TRBD2 matching 13 bases. There are 16 residues in the CDR3. Germline CDR1 is SGHRS and CDR2 is YFSETQ. The trim removed 5 bases at V and 1 base at J, leaving 5 bases unmatched.